Below are 6 T cell receptor beta chains sequenced from a single sample in a study of blood T cell repertoires in COVID-19. Assay used: immunoSEQ multiplex PCR; TCRdb lists only in-frame clones, some missing. The data show 220,000 or so clones, more than 85% seen once. Sample: peripheral blood. The receptors stem from a woman between 50 and 59 years old with COVID-19, enrolled during active disease.

The DNA for the CDR3 is TGTGCCAGCAGCTTCAACGGGGGAGTGACTGAAGCTTTCTTT. This codes for CASSFNGGVTEAFF. V and J are TRBV27 and TRBJ1-1; tentative D call: TRBD1 (5 bases). The CDR3 is 14 residues long. Germline CDR1 is MNHEY and CDR2 is SMNVEV (reference sequence). V lost 6 bases to trimming and J lost 5 bases, with 16 bases between them.

This chain connects TRBV2 to TRBJ2-3, with TRBD2 matching 7 bases. CDR1 and CDR2 (germline): SNHLY, FYNNEI. The CDR3 loop spans 14 amino acids. The trim removed 4 bases at V and 0 bases at J, leaving 1 base unmatched. In DNA, the CDR3 is TGTGCCAGCAGTGGGGGGGGGAGCACAGATACGCAGTATTTT. Residues: CASSGGGSTDTQYF.

This chain links TRBV5-8 with TRBJ1-3; 7 bases fit TRBD1. Looked up from germline, CDR1 is SGHTS and CDR2 is YDEGEE. J was trimmed by 2 bases and V by 1 base; bases with no gene match: 6. This CDR3 contains 16 residues. The CDR3 loop reads CASSLSDGTAGNTIYF. The CDR3 DNA reads as TGTGCCAGCAGCTTGAGCGATGGGACAGCTGGAAACACCATATATTTT.

J is TRBJ2-1 and V is TRBV7-2, with 11 bases matching TRBD2. The CDR3 is 15 amino acids. The V gene's germline CDR1 is SGHTA and CDR2 FQGNSA. The V segment lost 4 bases and the J segment 13 bases; nucleotides outside the gene matches: 12. CDR3 region: CASSSTSGGRFTQFF. The CDR3 nucleotides are TGTGCCAGCAGCTCAACTAGCGGGGGCCGGTTTACTCAGTTCTTC. Variable domain in full (rest from reference TRBV7-2 and TRBJ2-1): GAGVSQSPSNKVTEKGKDVELRCDPISGHTALYWYRQSLGQGLEFLIYFQGNSAPDKSGLPSDRFSAERTGGSVSTLTIQRTQQEDSAVYLCASSSTSGGRFTQFFGPGTRLTVL.

The chain combines TRBV25-1 with TRBJ2-1, with 7 bases matching TRBD1. The trim removed 5 bases at V and 2 bases at J, leaving 3 bases unmatched. This CDR3 comprises 14 residues. Germline V CDR1 and CDR2: MGHDK, SYGVNS. CDR3 residues: CASSKTGTYNEQFF. The CDR3 DNA follows: TGTGCCAGCAGTAAGACAGGGACCTACAATGAGCAGTTCTTC.

The chain is built from TRBV6-2 or TRBV6-3 and TRBJ1-2; 7 positions match TRBD1. There are 14 residues in the CDR3. Trimming took 4 bases from V and 5 from J; bases not matched to a gene: 7. Germline CDR1 MNHEY, CDR2 SVGEGT. This CDR3 reads CASSSDRARYGYTF. In DNA, the CDR3 is TGTGCCAGCAGTTCCGACAGGGCAAGGTATGGCTACACCTTC.